The count of the clone carrying this T cell receptor (beta chain) is one. Its antigen is unknown. This specimen comes from a study of post-analysis software for immune sequencing data. Overall study: Disease trajectories encompassed relapsing-remitting, secondary progressive and progressive-relapsing multiple sclerosis. Study results and caveats: Strong co-clustering by F measure was seen for same-batch samples. The study found significantly lower normalized Chao1 diversity in multiple sclerosis patients than in controls.

Each TCR beta cDNA library carried unique molecular identifiers. Some 500,000 cDNA molecules were obtained per 1 to 10 million input T cells. Each CDR3 protein gets one entry after TCRdb re-called the PCR reads with MiXCR. Of under 900,000 distinct CDR3 sequences listed, around 50% are singletons. The sequenced material came from blood. The source is a girl aged 5-17 years with multiple sclerosis.

CDR3 nucleotide sequence: TGTGCCAGCAGTGAACCTTCGATGGATGAAAAACTGTTTTTT. It codes for CASSEPSMDEKLFF. This sequence joins TRBV6-1 and TRBJ1-4; no definite D call. Per germline, CDR1 MNHNS and CDR2 SASEGT. V lost 2 bases and J 6 bases, leaving 10 bases between the germline ends. This CDR3 contains 14 residues.